The clone carrying this T cell receptor (beta chain) was recorded a few times. Its antigen is as yet unknown. Primers: 60 Vbeta forward and 13 Jbeta reverse. TCRdb's table, derived via immunoSEQ multiplex PCR, lists solely in-frame clones and lacks some. The table has about 120,000 clones, about 10% seen once. This sample was included in a study of cytomegalovirus exposure and HLA in healthy donors. Study-wide results and caveats: A later analysis reportedly identified an Asian-associated ancestry cluster as carrying fewer N-insertions than the approximately 670-donor mean. Later analysis showed TCR association rates varying by HLA locus, highest for DRB1 and lowest for HLA-C.

Input material: PBMCs. This clonotype originated in a woman under 30 in good health and CMV-seropositive.

CDR3 DNA sequence: TGCGCCAGCAGCCAAGATAGGGGCACACACGCACCCGATACGCAGTATTTT. This translates into CASSQDRGTHAPDTQYF. The V gene is TRBV4-1, the J gene TRBJ2-3, with D possibly matching TRBD1 (5 bases). The V and J ends lost 0 bases and 6 bases respectively, with 19 bases between them. Germline V lookup: CDR1 MGHRA, CDR2 YSYEKL. The CDR3 totals 17 residues.